These T cell receptor beta chains were read from a single sample in a study of blood T cell repertoires in COVID-19. Measured with immunoSEQ multiplex PCR; TCRdb has only the in-frame clones, and not every one. Seen here are 180,000 or so clones, approximately 85% observed once, and the top ten hold roughly 1.1%. Sequenced material: peripheral blood. These receptor sequences come from a man between 60 and 75 years old who had recovered from COVID-19. CDR3s include the opening cysteine and the closing phenylalanine or tryptophan. Each record gives: J gene, V gene, D gene, clone size, CDR3 DNA, CDR3 protein. A D gene is named only where the DNA matches it firmly. Size is stated for part of the rows, as once, few or many counts, or as a class when the clone is expanded.

TRBJ2-1	TRBV5-1	TRBD2	.	TGCGCCAGCAGGAGGACTAGCGACTACAATGAGCAGTTCTTC	CASRRTSDYNEQFF
TRBJ2-2	TRBV21-1	.	.	TGTGCCACCCGGACTAGCGGGGGACCCAGGAACACCGGGGAGCTGTTTTTT	CATRTSGGPRNTGELFF
TRBJ1-2	TRBV6-4	.	.	TGTGCCAGCAGTGTCCCGACACCGAGCTATGGCTACACCTTC	CASSVPTPSYGYTF
TRBJ1-1	TRBV5-1	.	.	TGCGCCAGCAGCTTGAATCCTAACACTGAAGCTTTCTTT	CASSLNPNTEAFF
TRBJ2-3	TRBV6-5	.	once	TGTGCCAGCAGACCGACAGGCCGCCTTGGTACGCAGTATTTT	CASRPTGRLGTQYF
TRBJ1-2	TRBV19	TRBD1	.	TGTGCCACCCGGACAGGGTATAACGATGGCTACACCTTC	CATRTGYNDGYTF
TRBJ1-5	TRBV19	.	.	TGTGCCAGTAGTACGGGGGGCGGGACGGGCAATCAGCCCCAGCATTTT	CASSTGGGTGNQPQHF
TRBJ1-2	TRBV3-1/TRBV3-2	TRBD1	.	TGTGCCAGCAGCCACAGGGGGCGGGTCTATGGCTACACCTTC	CASSHRGRVYGYTF
TRBJ1-1	TRBV30	.	.	TGTGCCTGGATGCTCCAGGGGAACACTGAAGCTTTCTTT	CAWMLQGNTEAFF
TRBJ2-1	TRBV12-3/TRBV12-4	.	.	TGTGCCAGCCACCTGGGGCCGGGCCCCGAGCAGTTCTTC	CASHLGPGPEQFF
TRBJ2-7	TRBV3-1/TRBV3-2	TRBD2	.	TGTGCCAGCCGGACTAGCGCTACCTACGAGCAGTACTTC	CASRTSATYEQYF
TRBJ1-2	TRBV5-1	.	.	TGCGCCAGCAGCACCGACTCGGCGTCCTATGGCTACACCTTC	CASSTDSASYGYTF
TRBJ2-3	TRBV5-1	.	.	TGCGCCAGCAGCACACAGGGAGATACGCAGTATTTT	CASSTQGDTQYF
TRBJ2-6	TRBV30	.	.	TGTGCCTGGCAGGGTTCTGGGGCCAACGTCCTGACTTTC	CAWQGSGANVLTF
TRBJ2-1	TRBV2	.	.	TGTGCCAGCAGTGCCGGACTGCTCTCCTACAATGAGCAGTTCTTC	CASSAGLLSYNEQFF
TRBJ1-5	TRBV19	.	.	TGTGCCAGTATTTTGGATGGGCAACTCAATCAGCCCCAGCATTTT	CASILDGQLNQPQHF
TRBJ1-4	TRBV18	.	.	TGTGCCAGCTCACCCTCCGCGGAGGGCTGGACTAATGAAAAACTGTTTTTT	CASSPSAEGWTNEKLFF
TRBJ2-1	TRBV7-2	.	.	TGTGCCAGCAGCTTACGAGGGCGCATCGATGAGCAGTTCTTC	CASSLRGRIDEQFF